Listed below are T cell receptor beta chains from one sample, sequenced in a study of T cell responses to AZD1222 COVID-19 vaccine. Clones were read by immunoSEQ multiplex PCR, and TCRdb kept only the in-frame ones, dropping some. Here the sample spans 80,000 to 95,000 clones, 70% to 90% being singletons. Sequenced material: peripheral blood, taken on day 0 of MenACWY control vaccination. The receptors derive from an adult in good health. CDR3s include the opening cysteine and the closing phenylalanine or tryptophan. D genes are given only for firm matches. Clone size, where shown, is once, few, many, or a class for clones that have expanded.

J gene | V gene | D gene | clone size | CDR3 DNA | CDR3 protein
TRBJ2-7 | TRBV19 | TRBD1 | NA | TGTGCCAGTAGTCTAGGACAGGGGAAGAGGTACGAGCAGTACTTC | CASSLGQGKRYEQYF
TRBJ2-7 | TRBV20-1 | NA | NA | TGCAGTGCTAGGGAGGGGGAGCAGTACTTC | CSAREGEQYF
TRBJ2-2 | TRBV11-2 | NA | NA | TGTGCCAGCAGACCCAGGGAGAACACCGGGGAGCTGTTTTTT | CASRPRENTGELFF
TRBJ2-7 | TRBV7-9 | NA | NA | TGTGCCAGCAGCCACCTGCTAGCTAACTACGAGCAGTACTTC | CASSHLLANYEQYF
TRBJ2-7 | TRBV15 | TRBD2 | NA | TGTGCCACCAGCACAGCGGGACTAGTAGGCGAGCAGTACTTC | CATSTAGLVGEQYF
TRBJ1-4 | TRBV6-2/TRBV6-3 | NA | once | TGTGCCAGCAGCCATACCGGGGACGGAGAAAAACTGTTTTTT | CASSHTGDGEKLFF
TRBJ2-7 | TRBV6-5 | NA | NA | TGTGCCAGCAGTAGGGAGGAGGGGGCTCCCTACGAGCAGTACTTC | CASSREEGAPYEQYF
TRBJ2-7 | TRBV30 | TRBD1 | once | TGTGCCTGGAGTGCCAAGGGGGCTATAAGAGGGGAGCAGTACTTC | CAWSAKGAIRGEQYF
TRBJ1-5 | TRBV19 | TRBD1 | few | TGTGCCAGTACCGACAGGGAGGAACAGCCCCAGCATTTT | CASTDREEQPQHF
TRBJ2-5 | TRBV19 | NA | NA | TGTGCCAGTAGTATAAAGGAGAGGAAGACCCAGTACTTC | CASSIKERKTQYF
TRBJ1-5 | TRBV19 | TRBD1 | NA | TGTGCCAGTAGTACCTACCAGACAGGGACAAACAATCAGCCCCAGCATTTT | CASSTYQTGTNNQPQHF
TRBJ2-5 | TRBV30 | NA | NA | TGTGCCTGGAGTAACGGGTACCAAGAGACCCAGTACTTC | CAWSNGYQETQYF
TRBJ1-2 | TRBV4-3 | NA | NA | TGCGCCAGCAGCCAAGATACAGGGTATTATGGCTACACCTTC | CASSQDTGYYGYTF
TRBJ1-1 | TRBV27 | NA | few | TGTGCCAGCTCTCCCCGCTGGGACATTTCTGAAGCTTTCTTT | CASSPRWDISEAFF
TRBJ2-1 | TRBV3-1/TRBV3-2 | TRBD1 | NA | TGTGCCAGCAGCCACCCGGGACAGGGGGCCTATGAGCAGTTCTTC | CASSHPGQGAYEQFF
TRBJ2-7 | TRBV7-9 | NA | NA | TGTGCCAGCAGCCCACACTCCGAGCAGTACTTC | CASSPHSEQYF
TRBJ2-6 | TRBV7-9 | TRBD2 | NA | TGTGCCAGCAGCTTCGGGGGGACTGGGGCCAACGTCCTGACTTTC | CASSFGGTGANVLTF
TRBJ2-3 | TRBV13 | NA | NA | TGTGCCAGCAGCTTAGGGACCCCCACAGATACGCAGTATTTT | CASSLGTPTDTQYF
TRBJ2-7 | TRBV28 | NA | NA | TGTGCCAGCAGTTTACAGATGTGGGGTTACGAGCAGTACTTC | CASSLQMWGYEQYF
TRBJ2-7 | TRBV28 | NA | NA | TGTGCCAGCAGTAAGGGCAGAGCCTACGAGCAGTACTTC | CASSKGRAYEQYF
TRBJ2-3 | TRBV2 | TRBD2 | NA | TGTGCCAGTAGGACTAGCGGGAACACAGATACGCAGTATTTT | CASRTSGNTDTQYF
TRBJ1-6 | TRBV7-2 | NA | once | TGTGCCAGCAGCTTAGTGGACCGGGAACCCCTCCACTTT | CASSLVDREPLHF
TRBJ2-7 | TRBV7-2 | NA | NA | TGTGCCAGCAGCTTAGGTGGTAGGGGATGGGGCGAGCAGTACTTC | CASSLGGRGWGEQYF
TRBJ2-7 | TRBV5-4 | TRBD2 | NA | TGTGCCACCCAACTAGCGGGAGGAAAGTACGAGCAGTACTTC | CATQLAGGKYEQYF
TRBJ2-3 | TRBV7-9 | TRBD1 | NA | TGTGCCACCCAGTGGGCAGGGGGCCCAGATACGCAGTATTTT | CATQWAGGPDTQYF
TRBJ2-7 | TRBV7-2 | NA | NA | TGTGCCAGCAGCGTGAACCGACTAGGGGAGCAGTACTTC | CASSVNRLGEQYF
TRBJ2-3 | TRBV11-2 | NA | NA | TGTGCCAGCAGTCGTCCGAGCACAGATACGCAGTATTTT | CASSRPSTDTQYF
TRBJ1-3 | TRBV28 | NA | NA | TGTGCCAGCAGCGAGACCAGGGCTGGAAACACCATATATTTT | CASSETRAGNTIYF
TRBJ1-1 | TRBV19 | NA | NA | TGTGCCAGTAGTATAGCTAATGGGCCGAACACTGAAGCTTTCTTT | CASSIANGPNTEAFF
TRBJ1-5 | TRBV18 | NA | NA | TGTGCCAGCTCACCTGACACAGTTAGCCAGCCCCAGCATTTT | CASSPDTVSQPQHF
TRBJ2-7 | TRBV4-3 | TRBD2 | NA | TGCGCCAGCAGCCAAGATCTACTAGCGGGAGTTTACGAGCAGTACTTC | CASSQDLLAGVYEQYF
TRBJ2-7 | TRBV4-3 | TRBD2 | NA | TGCGCCAGCAGCCAAGCGGCTAGCGGGACCTACGAGCAGTACTTC | CASSQAASGTYEQYF
TRBJ2-2 | TRBV14 | TRBD2 | once | TGTGCCAGCAGCCCGGGTTCTAGCGGGAGAATCGGGGAGCTGTTTTTT | CASSPGSSGRIGELFF
TRBJ2-7 | TRBV7-2 | NA | NA | TGTGCCAGCAGCCCCCGAGTTCGGACAGTCCTCTCCTACGAGCAGTACTTC | CASSPRVRTVLSYEQYF
TRBJ1-2 | TRBV28 | NA | NA | TGTGCCAGCAGTTGGGGACGGGACTATGGCTACACCTTC | CASSWGRDYGYTF
TRBJ1-2 | TRBV21-1 | NA | NA | TGTGCCAGCAGCAAAGAGGACGCGCTTCTCTATGGCTACACCTTC | CASSKEDALLYGYTF
TRBJ2-1 | TRBV28 | TRBD1 | NA | TGTGCCAGCAGAAGAACAGGGGGCTCCTACAATGAGCAGTTCTTC | CASRRTGGSYNEQFF
TRBJ2-2 | TRBV10-3 | TRBD1 | few | TGTGCCATCAGTGAGGGACAGGGTGGGACCGGGGAGCTGTTTTTT | CAISEGQGGTGELFF
TRBJ2-1 | TRBV5-3 | NA | NA | TGTGCCAGAAGCTTGTTTGAGCAGTTCTTC | CARSLFEQFF
TRBJ1-3 | TRBV5-4 | TRBD1 | NA | TGTGCCAGCAGCAAGGGGGACAGGGTTAATTGGGCTGGAAACACCATATATTTT | CASSKGDRVNWAGNTIYF
TRBJ2-1 | TRBV3-1/TRBV3-2 | NA | NA | TGTGCCAGCAGCGTGCAGCAGAGCTCCTACAATGAGCAGTTCTTC | CASSVQQSSYNEQFF
TRBJ1-4 | TRBV28 | NA | NA | TGTGCCAGCAACAGGGTGGGGCATAATGAAAAACTGTTTTTT | CASNRVGHNEKLFF
TRBJ2-5 | TRBV2 | NA | NA | TGTGCCAGCAGTGCAGGGCCAGAGACCCAGTACTTC | CASSAGPETQYF
TRBJ1-3 | TRBV15 | TRBD1 | NA | TGTGCCACCAGCAGAGCAGGGGGTCCTGGAAACACCATATATTTT | CATSRAGGPGNTIYF
TRBJ1-3 | TRBV6-5 | NA | few | TGTGCCAGCAGAAAGGACGGAAACTCTGGAAACACCATATATTTT | CASRKDGNSGNTIYF
TRBJ1-6 | TRBV24-1 | NA | NA | TGTGCCACCAGTGATAACCGAGGATCACCCCTCCACTTT | CATSDNRGSPLHF
TRBJ1-5 | TRBV5-6 | NA | NA | TGTGCCAGCAGCGGGTCGGCAAATCAGCCCCAGCATTTT | CASSGSANQPQHF
TRBJ2-7 | TRBV18 | TRBD1 | once | TGTGCCAGCTCACCAATCGAGGGGGCGGTCAACGAGCAGTACTTC | CASSPIEGAVNEQYF
TRBJ2-1 | TRBV5-4 | NA | NA | TGTGCCAGCAGCTTGGCTCCCGGAGGGCTGGGAGTTGGGATTATGGGTGAGCAGTTCTTC | CASSLAPGGLGVGIMGEQFF
TRBJ1-4 | TRBV6-5 | NA | NA | TGTGCCAGCAGCCCCTGGGGGCTTGAAAAACTGTTTTTT | CASSPWGLEKLFF
TRBJ2-7 | TRBV10-3 | NA | once | TGTGCCATCAGTGAGTCCGGACCTGCAAACTTC | CAISESGPANF
TRBJ2-5 | TRBV6-5 | TRBD2 | NA | TGTGCCAGCAGCGGTAGCGGGGCGGGGCAAGAGACCCAGTACTTC | CASSGSGAGQETQYF
TRBJ1-6 | TRBV6-5 | NA | NA | TGTGCCAGCAGTTTGTCCCTTAGCTCCTATAATTCACCCCTCCACTTT | CASSLSLSSYNSPLHF
TRBJ2-7 | TRBV27 | TRBD2 | NA | TGTGCCAGCAGCGAACTCCCGGGACTAGCGGGGATGGAGCAGTACTTC | CASSELPGLAGMEQYF
TRBJ2-3 | TRBV9 | NA | NA | TGTGCCAGCAGCGTAGTCCCGTACACAGATACGCAGTATTTT | CASSVVPYTDTQYF
TRBJ2-7 | TRBV5-1 | NA | NA | TGCGCCAGCACTCTCGATTACGAGCAGTACTTC | CASTLDYEQYF